This TCR beta chain derives from a study of T cell changes during pregnancy in multiple sclerosis (dated by TCRdb to the late 2010s). Turning to the overall study: Changes in the T cell repertoire over the course of pregnancy were examined in this study in women with multiple sclerosis.

Libraries were constructed by the immunoSEQ multiplex PCR assay. TCRdb holds this immuneACCESS table with in-frame rearrangements only. Some clones are missing; in checked studies, unresolved V genes explain under half, and the rest has no known cause. This sample has 50,000 to 65,000 clones in its table, and around nine tenths of those were observed once. The top ten clonotypes cover more than 0.3% of the sample. Between the V and J ends, shortened by 3 bases and 0 bases respectively, the junction contains 16 bases. The CDR3 starts with the cysteine, ends with the phenylalanine, and has 16 residues. This entry keeps only the CDR3 DNA: 48 bases, framed from base 1. Reading the germline V gene (reference sequence) gives CDR1 SGHKS and CDR2 YYEKEE. As concerns this clone: Its cognate antigen has yet to be identified. Base quality data are lacking; no much larger clone is found one base away.

The chain links TRBV5-5 with TRBJ2-7; matching of 6 bases hints at TRBD1 as the D gene. The clonotype was recovered from a female donor with multiple sclerosis, enrolled in a pregnancy study. Specimen: CD4+ T cells from peripheral blood mononuclear cells, collected in the third trimester of pregnancy. At the DNA level, the sequence is TGTGCCAGCAGCTCCCGGACAGAGGGAATCTCCTACGAGCAGTACTTC. The encoded protein is CASSSRTEGISYEQYF.